The clone carrying this T cell receptor (beta chain) was counted at least ten times. Antigen specificity is unknown. CDR3 size: 14 residues. After removal of 3 bases from V and 6 bases from J, the junction contained 4 bases not matched to a gene. Germline V lookup: CDR1 SGHTA, CDR2 FQGNSA. TCRdb called the 5' RACE reads again in MiXCR, with one record for every CDR3 protein. Here the sample spans more than 450,000 distinct CDR3 sequences, just over 20% being singletons. This sample was included in a study of T cells after yellow fever vaccination. Study conclusions and caveats: Clones that expanded after primary vaccination mostly reappeared after the booster (96% CD4, 70% to 90% CD8).

This receptor was taken from a man between 18 and 35 years old who received the YFV17D yellow fever vaccine. The material sequenced was PBMCs, taken 21 days after the first yellow fever vaccination. This chain links TRBV7-2 with TRBJ2-5, with TRBD2 identical over 10 bases. The DNA of the CDR3 is TGTGCCAGCAGCTTTGCTAGCGGGGGTCAGACCCAGTACTTC. Its translation: CASSFASGGQTQYF.